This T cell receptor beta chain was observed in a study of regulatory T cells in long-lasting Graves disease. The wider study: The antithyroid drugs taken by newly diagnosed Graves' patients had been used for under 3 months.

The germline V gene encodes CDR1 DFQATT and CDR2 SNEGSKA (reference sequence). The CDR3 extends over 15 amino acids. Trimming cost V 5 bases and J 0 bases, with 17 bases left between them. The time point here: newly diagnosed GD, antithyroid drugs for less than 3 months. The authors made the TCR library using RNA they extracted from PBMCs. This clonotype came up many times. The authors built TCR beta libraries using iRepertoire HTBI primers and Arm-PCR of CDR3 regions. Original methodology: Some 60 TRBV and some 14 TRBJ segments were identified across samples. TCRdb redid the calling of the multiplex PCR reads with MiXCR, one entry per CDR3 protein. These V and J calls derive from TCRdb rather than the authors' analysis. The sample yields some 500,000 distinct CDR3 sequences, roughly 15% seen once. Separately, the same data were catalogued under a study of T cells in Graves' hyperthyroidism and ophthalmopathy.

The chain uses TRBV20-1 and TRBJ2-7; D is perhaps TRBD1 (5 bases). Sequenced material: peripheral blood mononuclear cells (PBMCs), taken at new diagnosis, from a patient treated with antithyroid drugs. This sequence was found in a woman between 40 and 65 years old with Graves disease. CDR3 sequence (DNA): TGCAGTGCTTTTGTAGGGGTGACAGACTCCTACGAGCAGTACTTC. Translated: CSAFVGVTDSYEQYF.